Presented here are 26 T cell receptor beta chains from one specimen sequenced in a study of blood T cell repertoires in COVID-19. TCRdb's table, derived via immunoSEQ multiplex PCR, lists solely in-frame clones and lacks some. The sample lists about 91,000 clones, approximately 80% seen once, with about 6.5% in the top ten. Sequencing used peripheral blood. The receptor set was obtained from a man in his 70s with acute or convalescent COVID-19.

The gene calls are TRBV28 and TRBJ2-1; 11 bases map to TRBD2. CDR3 length: 16 amino acids. V shed 4 bases and J 4 bases; nucleotides not matched to a gene: 6. In germline, CDR1 is MDHEN, CDR2 SYDVKM. The CDR3 DNA reads TGTGCCAGCAGTTCCACTCTAGCGGGAGGTTACAATGAGCAGTTCTTC. Protein product: CASSSTLAGGYNEQFF.

This clone has just a few counts. The chain employs TRBV5-1 and TRBJ2-4; D is possibly TRBD1 (6 bases). This CDR3 region has 16 residues. Germline loops: CDR1 SGHRS, CDR2 YFSETQ. The V and J ends lost 3 bases and 0 bases respectively, with 13 bases between them. The CDR3 here is CASSSSGALAKNIQYF. The CDR3 DNA is TGCGCCAGCAGCTCCTCAGGGGCACTAGCCAAAAACATTCAGTACTTC.

This clone has only one observation. V gene TRBV28 combines with J gene TRBJ1-5, with 10 bases aligning to TRBD1. Germline lookup yields CDR1 MDHEN and CDR2 SYDVKM. The V gene end was trimmed by 5 bases and the J gene end by 0 bases; junction bases not matched to a gene: 7. The CDR3 has 17 amino acids. The CDR3 bases are TGTGCCAGCAGTACTCGGGACAGGGGCCATAGCAATCAGCCCCAGCATTTT. It yields the protein CASSTRDRGHSNQPQHF. The full variable domain, its missing parts supplied by reference TRBV28 and TRBJ1-5, is DVKVTQSSRYLVKRTGEKVFLECVQDMDHENMFWYRQDPGLGLRLIYFSYDVKMKEKGDIPEGYSVSREKKERFSLILESASTNQTSMYLCASSTRDRGHSNQPQHFGDGTRLSIL.

This clone is a singleton in its sample. This chain links TRBV2 with TRBJ2-5; maybe TRBD2 (6 bases). The CDR3 extends over 12 amino acids. The germline V gene encodes CDR1 SNHLY and CDR2 FYNNEI. The germline V and J ends were trimmed by 6 bases and 4 bases, with 9 bases remaining between them. The CDR3, as DNA: TGTGCCAGCAGGCGGGGCGCAGAGACCCAGTACTTC. Its translation: CASRRGAETQYF.

The V and J genes are TRBV28 and TRBJ1-5; 7 bases match TRBD1. V dropped 5 bases and J dropped 3; count of bases not matched to a gene: 10. CDR1 is MDHEN, CDR2 SYDVKM, per germline. The CDR3 extends over 16 amino acids. The CDR3 nucleotides are TGTGCCAGCAGTCCAGGACAGGCGTTGTTCAATCAGCCCCAGCATTTT. Translating it yields CASSPGQALFNQPQHF. Variable domain in full (rest from reference TRBV28 and TRBJ1-5): DVKVTQSSRYLVKRTGEKVFLECVQDMDHENMFWYRQDPGLGLRLIYFSYDVKMKEKGDIPEGYSVSREKKERFSLILESASTNQTSMYLCASSPGQALFNQPQHFGDGTRLSIL.

This chain joins TRBV5-6 and TRBJ2-7, with a tentative D call TRBD1 (6 bases). CDR3 length equals 13 residues. CDR1 and CDR2 from the germline V gene are SGHDT and YYEEEE. Trimming shortened V by 2 bases and J by 3 bases, and 9 bases separated the two germline ends. The CDR3 DNA follows: TGTGCCAGCAGCTTCAGGGGTAACTACGAGCAGTACGTC. This translates into CASSFRGNYEQYV.

In this sample, this clone turned up many times. The rearrangement joins TRBV6-5 to TRBJ1-2; 7 bases map to TRBD1. The germline CDR1 and CDR2 sequences are MNHEY and SVGAGI. V was pared by 6 bases and J by 4 bases, with 8 bases of the junction left unmatched. This CDR3 spans 14 amino acids. The CDR3 loop reads CASSRDSNPYGYTF. As DNA, the CDR3 is TGTGCCAGCAGCCGGGACAGCAACCCCTATGGCTACACCTTC.

This clone has a count of ten or more. The chain combines TRBV28 with TRBJ1-1; a weak D match, TRBD1 (5 bases). This CDR3 contains 13 residues. Trimming removed 3 bases at V and 4 bases at J, with 9 bases between. The germline V gene has CDR1 MDHEN and CDR2 SYDVKM. The CDR3 is CASSFQGGTEAFF. In DNA, the CDR3 is TGTGCCAGCAGTTTCCAGGGAGGCACTGAAGCTTTCTTT.

This chain uses TRBV7-8 with TRBJ1-2; 9 bases fit TRBD1. The CDR3 has 14 residues. Losses at the gene ends were 4 bases for V and 7 bases for J; bases not matched to a gene: 7. CDR1 and CDR2 (germline): SGHVS, FQNEAQ. CDR3 in amino acids: CASSSGTGSGGYTF. Written as DNA, the CDR3 is TGTGCCAGCAGCTCTGGGACAGGGTCGGGTGGCTACACCTTC. Together with reference TRBV7-8 and TRBJ1-2, the CDR3 gives the full variable domain: GAGVSQSPRYKVAKRGQDVALRCDPISGHVSLFWYQQALGQGPEFLTYFQNEAQLDKSGLPSDRFFAERPEGSVSTLKIQRTQQEDSAVYLCASSSGTGSGGYTFGSGTRLTVV.

The CDR3 nucleotides read TGTGCCAGCAGCTTACTGGCGGGGGGGCCACGAGATACGCAGTATTTT. Its translation: CASSLLAGGPRDTQYF. The chain joins TRBV7-2 to TRBJ2-3; 9 bases match TRBD2. The CDR3 sequence is 16 residues long. From germline, CDR1 is SGHTA and CDR2 FQGNSA. After removal of 2 bases from V and 5 bases from J, the junction contained 8 bases not matched to a gene.

The CDR3, as DNA: TGTGCCAGCAGTGGTCTGACAGATACGCAGTATTTT. Residues: CASSGLTDTQYF. This chain joins TRBV25-1 and TRBJ2-3; D remains unclear. Trimming removed 4 bases at V and 3 bases at J, with 5 bases between. The CDR3 is 12 amino acids. Germline V gives CDR1 MGHDK, CDR2 SYGVNS.

The V gene is TRBV2, the J gene TRBJ1-4; 7 bases align to TRBD1. CDR1 is SNHLY, CDR2 FYNNEI, per germline. V gave up 6 bases and J gave up 1 base; unmatched junction bases: 5. The CDR3 is 15 residues long. The DNA of the CDR3 is TGTGCCAGCAGGGGGACAGACAGAACTAATGAAAAACTGTTTTTT. Protein sequence: CASRGTDRTNEKLFF.

The rearrangement uses TRBV21-1 and TRBJ2-7; the table's D call TRBD2 went unverified against the DNA. TRBV21-1 is deemed a pseudogene. There are 10 residues in the CDR3. CDR3 residues: CASSTSEQYV. CDR3 in DNA: TGTGCCAGCAGCACTTCCGAGCAGTACGTC.

Only a few counts were recorded for this clone. V and J are TRBV19 and TRBJ1-1; 8 bases match TRBD1. This CDR3 is 14 amino acids long. The V gene's germline CDR1 is LNHDA and CDR2 SQIVND (reference sequence). V lost 6 bases to trimming and J lost 1 base; unmatched junction nucleotides: 4. This chain's CDR3 is CASRSQGENTEAFF. The CDR3 DNA sequence: TGTGCCAGTAGGTCACAGGGGGAGAACACTGAAGCTTTCTTT.

The CDR3 loop is CACSPGGFGELFF. In nucleotides, the CDR3 is TGTGCCTGTTCTCCGGGGGGTTTCGGGGAGCTGTTTTTT. The genes are TRBV30 and TRBJ2-2; 7 nucleotides line up with TRBD2. Germline CDR1 GTSNPN, CDR2 SVGIG (reference sequence). The CDR3 is made up of 13 amino acids. After removal of 6 bases from V and 7 bases from J, the junction contained 8 bases not matched to a gene.

The chain uses TRBV5-1 and TRBJ2-2; TRBD1 matches at 10 bases. The CDR3 is 16 amino acids. V lost 0 bases to trimming and J lost 5 bases; unmatched junction nucleotides: 4. Germline CDR1 and CDR2: SGHRS and YFSETQ. The CDR3 DNA reads as TGCGCCAGCAGCTTGGGTCCGGGACAGGGGACCGGGGAGCTGTTTTTT. The encoded protein is CASSLGPGQGTGELFF.

The genes are TRBV2 and TRBJ2-2; 10 bases agree with TRBD1. Losses at the gene ends were 8 bases for V and 5 bases for J; bases not matched to a gene: 14. CDR1 and CDR2 from the germline V gene are SNHLY and FYNNEI. There are 17 residues in the CDR3. This CDR3 reads CASRVDRDRGYTGELFF. The CDR3 DNA reads as TGTGCCAGCCGTGTTGATAGGGACAGGGGATATACCGGGGAGCTGTTTTTT.

This clone appeared a few times. The chain combines TRBV6-6 with TRBJ2-7, with D possibly TRBD1 on 6 matching bases. The CDR3 covers 12 residues. Germline V gene lookup returns CDR1 MNHNY and CDR2 SVGAGI (reference sequence). V gave up 9 bases and J gave up 2 bases, with 11 bases separating them. The CDR3 bases are TGTGCCAGTGGGGACACCACCTACGAGCAGTACGTC. This gives the protein CASGDTTYEQYV.

Only one count was recorded for this clone. J is TRBJ2-7 and V is TRBV24-1, with TRBD1 matching 9 bases. The trim removed 4 bases at V and 1 base at J, leaving 4 bases unmatched. CDR3 length equals 15 residues. Germline V gives CDR1 KGHDR, CDR2 SFDVKD. The CDR3 reads CATSDGTGRSYEQYF. The DNA for the CDR3 is TGTGCCACCAGTGACGGGACAGGGAGATCCTACGAGCAGTACTTC.

This chain connects TRBV2 to TRBJ1-5, with 8 positions matching TRBD1. With 4 bases clipped from V and 5 bases from J, the junction kept 4 bases outside the gene matches. The germline V gene encodes CDR1 SNHLY and CDR2 FYNNEI. The CDR3 length is 14 residues. CDR3: CASSAMTGDQPQHF. In DNA, the CDR3 is TGTGCCAGCAGTGCAATGACAGGGGATCAGCCCCAGCATTTT.

The chain has TRBV2 and TRBJ2-1; D perhaps matches TRBD1 (5 bases). The CDR3 spans 15 residues. Per germline, CDR1 SNHLY and CDR2 FYNNEI. The V end lost 3 bases, the J end lost 4 bases, and 13 bases lay between the germline ends. The CDR3 DNA follows: TGTGCCAGCAGTGATAGACAGAAATTATACAATGAGCAGTTCTTC. Amino acid sequence: CASSDRQKLYNEQFF.

In DNA form, the CDR3 reads TGTGCCATCAGATATGGACAGGAACAAGAGACCCAGTACTTC. It specifies CAIRYGQEQETQYF. This sequence joins TRBV10-3 and TRBJ2-5; 7 bases match TRBD1. The V segment lost 6 bases and the J segment 2 bases; nucleotides outside the gene matches: 6. The CDR3 consists of 14 residues. CDR1 ENHRY and CDR2 SYGVKD come from the germline V gene.

The chain uses TRBV7-8 and TRBJ1-1, with D tentatively TRBD1 (5 bases). Trimming pared 2 bases from V and 4 bases from J, leaving 8 bases between. Germline V gene lookup returns CDR1 SGHVS and CDR2 FQNEAQ. This CDR3 has 13 amino acids. The CDR3 nucleotides are TGTGCCAGCAGCTTAAGGAGGGGCACTGAAGCTTTCTTT. Encoded protein: CASSLRRGTEAFF.

The CDR3 loop reads CASSLIRGTGELFF. As DNA, the CDR3 is TGTGCCAGCAGCTTAATTCGGGGTACCGGGGAGCTGTTTTTT. The rearrangement links TRBV7-3 to TRBJ2-2; a weak D match, TRBD2 (5 bases). The V end was cut by 1 base, the J end by 5 bases, with 8 bases between. The CDR3 spans 14 residues. The germline CDR1 and CDR2 sequences are SGHTA and FQGTGA.

V usage is TRBV7-2 and J usage is TRBJ2-3, with a weak D call TRBD1 (5 bases). The CDR3 is made up of 14 amino acids. Germline V lookup: CDR1 SGHTA, CDR2 FQGNSA. V was trimmed by 4 bases and J by 4 bases, leaving 12 bases between them. In nucleotides, the CDR3 is TGTGCCAGCAGCTCCTCCCGCAGGGCAGATACGCAGTATTTT. Protein sequence: CASSSSRRADTQYF. The whole variable domain, remainder taken from reference TRBV7-2 and TRBJ2-3, is GAGVSQSPSNKVTEKGKDVELRCDPISGHTALYWYRQSLGQGLEFLIYFQGNSAPDKSGLPSDRFSAERTGGSVSTLTIQRTQQEDSAVYLCASSSSRRADTQYFGPGTRLTVL.

The rearrangement uses TRBV9 and TRBJ1-3; D is ambiguous. V gave up 0 bases and J gave up 2 bases, with 12 bases separating them. This CDR3 contains 16 residues. CDR1 is SGDLS, CDR2 YYNGEE, per germline. Here the CDR3 DNA reads TGTGCCAGCAGCGTAGGCGTCAGGTACACTGGAAACACCATATATTTT. The encoded protein is CASSVGVRYTGNTIYF.